This T cell receptor beta chain originates from a study of long-term antiretroviral therapy in people with HIV. On this clone itself: Its antigen is not identified.

An immunoSEQ assay, version v3.0, was performed at survey level. Sequencing of each sample targeted about 35,000-55,000 T-cell genomes. Some clones are missing from TCRdb's copy, which holds only in-frame ones; the method was immunoSEQ multiplex PCR. In the table there are 20,000 to 30,000 clones, over 70% of which are singletons. General observations from the study: Post-treatment diversity went higher with ART but stayed below transplant donor controls.

The germline V gene encodes CDR1 SGHAT and CDR2 FQDESV (reference sequence). This CDR3 contains 14 residues. Trimming took 1 base from V and 3 from J, leaving 10 bases between them. The starting material was unsorted PBMCs, obtained 3 years after starting antiretroviral therapy. The source of this sequence is a man between 18 and 35 years old with HIV. V and J are TRBV11-1 and TRBJ2-7; D remains unclear. The CDR3 DNA reads TGTGCCAGCAGCTTAGGTCCCTTCCTCTACGAGCAGTACTTC. This encodes CASSLGPFLYEQYF. Complete variable domain (other parts from reference TRBV11-1 and TRBJ2-7): EAEVAQSPRYKITEKSQAVAFWCDPISGHATLYWYRQILGQGPELLVQFQDESVVDDSQLPKDRFSAERLKGVDSTLKIQPAELGDSAMYLCASSLGPFLYEQYFGPGTRLTVT.